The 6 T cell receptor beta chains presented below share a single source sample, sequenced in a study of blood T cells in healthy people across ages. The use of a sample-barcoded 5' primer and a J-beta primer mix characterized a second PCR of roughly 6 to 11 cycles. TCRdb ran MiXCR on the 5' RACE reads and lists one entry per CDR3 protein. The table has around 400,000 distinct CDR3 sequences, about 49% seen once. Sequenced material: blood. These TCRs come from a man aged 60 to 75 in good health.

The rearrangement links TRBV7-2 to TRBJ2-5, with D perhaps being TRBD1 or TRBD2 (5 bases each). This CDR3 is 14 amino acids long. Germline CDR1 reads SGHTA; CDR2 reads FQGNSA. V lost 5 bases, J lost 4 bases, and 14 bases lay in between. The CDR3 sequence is CASSLTWDGETQYF. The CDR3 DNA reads TGTGCCAGCAGCCTCACGTGGGACGGAGAGACCCAGTACTTC.

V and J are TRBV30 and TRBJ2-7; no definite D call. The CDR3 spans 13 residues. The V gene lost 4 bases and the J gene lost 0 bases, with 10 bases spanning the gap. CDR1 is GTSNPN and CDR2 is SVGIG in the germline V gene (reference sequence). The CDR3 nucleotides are TGTGCCTGGACGCCCCTAAGCTCCTACGAGCAGTACTTC. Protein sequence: CAWTPLSSYEQYF.

In DNA, the CDR3 is TGTGCCAGCAGCAAACAGACAGGGGTGAAGAACATTCAGTACTTC. This encodes CASSKQTGVKNIQYF. V usage is TRBV11-2 and J usage is TRBJ2-4, with 8 bases identical to TRBD1. Germline-derived CDR1 and CDR2 are SGHAT and FQNNGV. The CDR3 covers 15 residues. The V gene end was trimmed by 5 bases and the J gene end by 7 bases; junction bases not matched to a gene: 10.

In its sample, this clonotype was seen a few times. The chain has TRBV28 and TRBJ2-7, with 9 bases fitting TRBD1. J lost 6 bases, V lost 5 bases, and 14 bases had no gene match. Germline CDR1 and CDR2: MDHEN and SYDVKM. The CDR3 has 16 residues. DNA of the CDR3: TGTGCCAGCAGTAAGACCGGGACAGGGTCCTCTCGCGAGCAGTACTTC. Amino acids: CASSKTGTGSSREQYF. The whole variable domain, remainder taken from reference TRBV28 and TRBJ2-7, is DVKVTQSSRYLVKRTGEKVFLECVQDMDHENMFWYRQDPGLGLRLIYFSYDVKMKEKGDIPEGYSVSREKKERFSLILESASTNQTSMYLCASSKTGTGSSREQYFGPGTRLTVT.

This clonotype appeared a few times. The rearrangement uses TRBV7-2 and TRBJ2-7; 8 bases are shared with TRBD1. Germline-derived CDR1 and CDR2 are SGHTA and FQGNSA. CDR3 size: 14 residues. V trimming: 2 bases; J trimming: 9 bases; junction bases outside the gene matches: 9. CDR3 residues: CASSLTRQGLGQYF. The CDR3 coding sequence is TGTGCCAGCAGCTTAACCCGACAGGGGCTGGGGCAGTACTTC.

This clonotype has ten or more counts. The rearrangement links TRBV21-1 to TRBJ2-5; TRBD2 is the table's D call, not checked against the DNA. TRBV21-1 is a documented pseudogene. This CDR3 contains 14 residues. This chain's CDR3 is CASSGAAGGLVQYF. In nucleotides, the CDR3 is TGTGCCAGCAGCGGTGCAGCGGGAGGGCTAGTGCAGTACTTC.